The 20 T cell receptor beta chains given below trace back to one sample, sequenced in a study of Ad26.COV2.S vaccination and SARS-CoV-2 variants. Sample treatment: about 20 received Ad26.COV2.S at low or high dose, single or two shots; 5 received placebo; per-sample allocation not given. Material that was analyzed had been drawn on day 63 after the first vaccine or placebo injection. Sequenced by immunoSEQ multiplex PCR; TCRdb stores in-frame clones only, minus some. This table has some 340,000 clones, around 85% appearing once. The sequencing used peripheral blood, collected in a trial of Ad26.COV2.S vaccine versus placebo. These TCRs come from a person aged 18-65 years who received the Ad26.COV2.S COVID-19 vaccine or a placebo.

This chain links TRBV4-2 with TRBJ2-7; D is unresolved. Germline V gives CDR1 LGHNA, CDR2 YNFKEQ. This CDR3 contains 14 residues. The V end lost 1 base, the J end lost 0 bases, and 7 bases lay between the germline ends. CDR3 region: CASSQGAVSYEQYF. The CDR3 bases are TGTGCCAGCAGCCAAGGGGCGGTCTCCTACGAGCAGTACTTC.

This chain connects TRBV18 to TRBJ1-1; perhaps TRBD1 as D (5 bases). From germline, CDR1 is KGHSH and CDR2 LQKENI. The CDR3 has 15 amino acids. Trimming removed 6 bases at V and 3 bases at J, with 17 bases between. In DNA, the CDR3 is TGTGCCAGCTCGCAATCGCAGGGAATGGACACTGAAGCTTTCTTT. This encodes CASSQSQGMDTEAFF. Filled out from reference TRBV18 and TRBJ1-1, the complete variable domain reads NAGVMQNPRHLVRRRGQEARLRCSPMKGHSHVYWYRQLPEEGLKFMVYLQKENIIDESGMPKERFSAEFPKEGPSILRIQQVVRGDSAAYFCASSQSQGMDTEAFFGQGTRLTVV.

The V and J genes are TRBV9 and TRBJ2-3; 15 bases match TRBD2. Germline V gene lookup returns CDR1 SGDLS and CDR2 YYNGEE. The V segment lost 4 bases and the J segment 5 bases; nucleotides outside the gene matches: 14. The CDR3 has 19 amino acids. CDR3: CASSKSGLAGGSMGDTQYF. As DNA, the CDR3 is TGTGCCAGCAGCAAAAGTGGACTAGCGGGGGGGTCCATGGGAGATACGCAGTATTTT.

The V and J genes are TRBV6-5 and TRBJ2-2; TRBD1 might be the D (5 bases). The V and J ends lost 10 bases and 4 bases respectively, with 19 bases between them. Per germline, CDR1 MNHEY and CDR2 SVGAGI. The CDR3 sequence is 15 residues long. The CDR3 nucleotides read TGTGCCACCTCGCTCCAGGGTTCCAGCACCGGGGAGCTGTTTTTT. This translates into CATSLQGSSTGELFF.

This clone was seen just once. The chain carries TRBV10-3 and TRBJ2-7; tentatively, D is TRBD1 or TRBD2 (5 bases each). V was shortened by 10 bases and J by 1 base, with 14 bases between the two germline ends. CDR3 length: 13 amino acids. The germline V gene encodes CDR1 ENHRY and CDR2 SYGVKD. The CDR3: CATNEGQSYEQYF. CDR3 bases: TGTGCCACTAATGAGGGGCAATCCTACGAGCAGTACTTC.

In nucleotides, the CDR3 is TGTGCCAGCAGTTTATGGGGGTCCGAGCAGTACTTC. It yields the protein CASSLWGSEQYF. This chain uses TRBV28 with TRBJ2-7; D remains unclear. Germline V lookup: CDR1 MDHEN, CDR2 SYDVKM. The CDR3 contains 12 residues. Trimming took 0 bases from V and 6 from J, leaving 6 bases between them.

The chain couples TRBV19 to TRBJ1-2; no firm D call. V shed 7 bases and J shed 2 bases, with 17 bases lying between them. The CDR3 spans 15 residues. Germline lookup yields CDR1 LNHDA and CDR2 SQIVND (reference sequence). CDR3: CASIPQSRTNYGYTF. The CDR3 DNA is TGTGCCAGTATCCCGCAGTCGAGGACCAACTATGGCTACACCTTC.

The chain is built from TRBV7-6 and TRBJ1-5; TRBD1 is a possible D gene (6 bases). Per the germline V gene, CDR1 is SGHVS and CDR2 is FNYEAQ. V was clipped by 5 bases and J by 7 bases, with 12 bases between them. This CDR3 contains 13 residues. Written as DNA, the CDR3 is TGTGCCAGCAGCCACGGGGGCGGACAGCCCCAGCATTTT. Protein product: CASSHGGGQPQHF.

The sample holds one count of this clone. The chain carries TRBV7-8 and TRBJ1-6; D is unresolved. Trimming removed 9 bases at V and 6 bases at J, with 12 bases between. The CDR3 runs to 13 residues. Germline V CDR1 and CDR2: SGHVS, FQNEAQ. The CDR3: CASTIGINSPLHF. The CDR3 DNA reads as TGTGCCAGTACTATTGGGATTAATTCACCCCTCCACTTT.

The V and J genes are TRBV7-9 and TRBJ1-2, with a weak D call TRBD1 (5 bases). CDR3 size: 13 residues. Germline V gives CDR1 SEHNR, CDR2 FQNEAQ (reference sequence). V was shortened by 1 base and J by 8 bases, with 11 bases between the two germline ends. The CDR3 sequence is CASSLVGVGGYTF. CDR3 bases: TGTGCCAGCAGCTTAGTGGGGGTGGGAGGCTACACCTTC.

The CDR3 DNA sequence: TGTGCCAGCACTCAATCCAACAGGGGGCGAGCTTTCTTT. Amino acid sequence: CASTQSNRGRAFF. The rearrangement links TRBV6-5 to TRBJ1-1; 9 bases agree with TRBD1. After removal of 7 bases from V and 10 bases from J, the junction contained 10 bases not matched to a gene. This CDR3 comprises 13 residues. CDR1 and CDR2 from the germline V gene are MNHEY and SVGAGI.

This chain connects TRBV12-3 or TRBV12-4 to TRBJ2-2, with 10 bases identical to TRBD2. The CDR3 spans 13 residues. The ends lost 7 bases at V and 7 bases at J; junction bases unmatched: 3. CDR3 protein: CASKRGGYGELFF. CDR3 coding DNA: TGTGCCAGCAAGCGGGGGGGATACGGGGAGCTGTTTTTT.

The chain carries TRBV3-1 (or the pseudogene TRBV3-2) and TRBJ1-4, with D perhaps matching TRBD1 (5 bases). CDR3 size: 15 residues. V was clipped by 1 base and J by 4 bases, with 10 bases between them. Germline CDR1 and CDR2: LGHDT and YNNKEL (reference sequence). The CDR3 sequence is CASSQVRTSNEKLFF. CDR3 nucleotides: TGTGCCAGCAGCCAAGTAAGGACAAGTAATGAAAAACTGTTTTTT.

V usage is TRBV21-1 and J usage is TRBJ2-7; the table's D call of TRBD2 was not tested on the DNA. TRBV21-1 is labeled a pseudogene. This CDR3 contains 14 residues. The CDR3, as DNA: TGTGCCAGCAGCAAAGGCAGGACTACCTACGAGCAGTACTTC. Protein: CASSKGRTTYEQYF.

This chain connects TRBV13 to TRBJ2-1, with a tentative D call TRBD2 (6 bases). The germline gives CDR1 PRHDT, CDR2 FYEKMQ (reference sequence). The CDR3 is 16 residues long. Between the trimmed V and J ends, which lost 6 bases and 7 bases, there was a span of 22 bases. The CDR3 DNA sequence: TGTGCCAGCAGAACCCCAGGAGGGGTCTCTGGGAATGAGCAGTTCTTC. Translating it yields CASRTPGGVSGNEQFF.

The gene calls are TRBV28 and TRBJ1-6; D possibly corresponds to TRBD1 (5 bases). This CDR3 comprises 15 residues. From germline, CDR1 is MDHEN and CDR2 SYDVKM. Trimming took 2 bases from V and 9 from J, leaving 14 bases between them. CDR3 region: CASSLVQGEGSPLHF. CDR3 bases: TGTGCCAGCAGTTTAGTCCAGGGCGAAGGTTCACCCCTCCACTTT.

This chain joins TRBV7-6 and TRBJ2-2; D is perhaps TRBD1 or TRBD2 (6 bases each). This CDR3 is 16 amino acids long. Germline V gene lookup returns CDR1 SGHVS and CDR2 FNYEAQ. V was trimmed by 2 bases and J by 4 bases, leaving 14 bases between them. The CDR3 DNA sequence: TGTGCCAGCAGCTTATATCCGGGGGCGGTCACCGGGGAGCTGTTTTTT. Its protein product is CASSLYPGAVTGELFF.

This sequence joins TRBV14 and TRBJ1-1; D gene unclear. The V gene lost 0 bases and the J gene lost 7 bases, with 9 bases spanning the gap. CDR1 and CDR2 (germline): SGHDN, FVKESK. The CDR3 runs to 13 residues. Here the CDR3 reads CASSQDLDGEAFF. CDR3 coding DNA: TGTGCCAGCAGCCAAGATCTAGACGGTGAAGCTTTCTTT.

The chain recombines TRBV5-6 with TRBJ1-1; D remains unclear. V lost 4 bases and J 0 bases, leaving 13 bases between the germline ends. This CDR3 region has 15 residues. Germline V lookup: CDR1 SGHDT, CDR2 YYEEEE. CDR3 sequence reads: CASSALVQMNTEAFF. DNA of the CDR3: TGTGCCAGCAGCGCCCTAGTACAGATGAACACTGAAGCTTTCTTT.

CDR3 DNA: TGTGCCAGCAGCCTCCAGCATGGGGCTTTGAGCAATGAGCAGTTCTTC. Protein product: CASSLQHGALSNEQFF. This chain links TRBV5-4 with TRBJ2-1, with D tentatively TRBD1 (5 bases). The length of the CDR3 is 16 residues. The ends were cut back, 4 bases at V and 6 bases at J, with 20 bases in the middle. Germline CDR1 and CDR2: SGHNT and YYREEE (reference sequence).